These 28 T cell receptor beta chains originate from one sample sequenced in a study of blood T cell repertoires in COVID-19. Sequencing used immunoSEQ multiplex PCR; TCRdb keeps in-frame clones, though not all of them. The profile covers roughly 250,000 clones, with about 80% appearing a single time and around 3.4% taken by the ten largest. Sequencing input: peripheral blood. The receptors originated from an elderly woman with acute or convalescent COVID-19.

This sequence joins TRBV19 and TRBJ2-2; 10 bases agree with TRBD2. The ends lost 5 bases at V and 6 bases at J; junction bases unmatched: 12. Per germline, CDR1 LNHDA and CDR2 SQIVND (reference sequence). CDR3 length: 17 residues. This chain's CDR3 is CASSFLAGVGSPGELFF. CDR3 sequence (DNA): TGTGCCAGTAGTTTCCTAGCGGGAGTAGGTAGTCCCGGGGAGCTGTTTTTT.

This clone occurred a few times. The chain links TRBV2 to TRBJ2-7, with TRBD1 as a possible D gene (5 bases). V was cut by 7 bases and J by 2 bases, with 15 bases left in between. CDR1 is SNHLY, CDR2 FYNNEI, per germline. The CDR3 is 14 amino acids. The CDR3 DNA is TGTGCCAGCACCTCGCAGGGCGGAGCCTACGAGCAGTACTTC. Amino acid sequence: CASTSQGGAYEQYF. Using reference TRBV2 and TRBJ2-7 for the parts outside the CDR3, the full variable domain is EPEVTQTPSHQVTQMGQEVILRCVPISNHLYFYWYRQILGQKVEFLVSFYNNEISEKSEIFDDQFSVERPDGSNFTLKIRSTKLEDSAMYFCASTSQGGAYEQYFGPGTRLTVT.

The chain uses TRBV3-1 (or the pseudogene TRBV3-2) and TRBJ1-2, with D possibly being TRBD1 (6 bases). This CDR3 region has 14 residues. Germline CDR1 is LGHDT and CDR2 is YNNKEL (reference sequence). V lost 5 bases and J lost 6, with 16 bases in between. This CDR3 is CASSAHGTKNGYTF. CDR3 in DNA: TGTGCCAGCAGCGCTCACGGGACAAAAAATGGCTACACCTTC.

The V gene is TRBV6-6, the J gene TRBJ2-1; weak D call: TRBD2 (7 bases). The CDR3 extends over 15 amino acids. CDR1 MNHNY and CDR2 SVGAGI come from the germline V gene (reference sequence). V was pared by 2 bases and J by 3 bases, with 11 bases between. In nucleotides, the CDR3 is TGTGCCAGCAGTTACGGGGGGGCCGGCTACAATGAGCAGTTCTTC. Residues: CASSYGGAGYNEQFF.

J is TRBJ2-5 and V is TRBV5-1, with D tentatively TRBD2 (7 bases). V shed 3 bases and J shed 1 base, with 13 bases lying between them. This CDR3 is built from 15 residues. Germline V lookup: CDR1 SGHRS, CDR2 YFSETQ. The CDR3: CASSWEGGRQETQYF. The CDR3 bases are TGCGCCAGCAGCTGGGAGGGGGGGCGCCAAGAGACCCAGTACTTC.

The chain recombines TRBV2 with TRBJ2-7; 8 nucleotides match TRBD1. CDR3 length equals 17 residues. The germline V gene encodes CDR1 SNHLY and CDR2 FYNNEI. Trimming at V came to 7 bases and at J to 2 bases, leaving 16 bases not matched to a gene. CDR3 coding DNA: TGTGCCAGCAAACCAACCTTGGGACAGGCGTTTACCTACGAGCAGTACTTC. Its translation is CASKPTLGQAFTYEQYF.

Here the CDR3 reads CATSRAPQGRGNTIYF. CDR3 nucleotide sequence: TGTGCCACCAGCAGAGCTCCACAGGGGAGGGGAAACACCATATATTTT. The chain joins TRBV15 to TRBJ1-3, with 7 bases identical to TRBD1. V gave up 1 base and J gave up 4 bases; unmatched junction bases: 7. This CDR3 comprises 16 residues. Germline assignment: CDR1 LNHNV and CDR2 YYDKDF (reference sequence).

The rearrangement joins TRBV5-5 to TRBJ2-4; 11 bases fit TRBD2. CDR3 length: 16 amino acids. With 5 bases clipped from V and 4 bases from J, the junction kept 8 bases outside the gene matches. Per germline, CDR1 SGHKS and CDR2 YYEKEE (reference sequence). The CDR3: CASSPMGLADKNIQYF. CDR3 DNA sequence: TGTGCCAGCAGTCCTATGGGACTAGCGGATAAAAACATTCAGTACTTC. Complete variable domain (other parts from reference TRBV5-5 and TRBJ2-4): DAGVTQSPTHLIKTRGQQVTLRCSPISGHKSVSWYQQVLGQGPQFIFQYYEKEERGRGNFPDRFSARQFPNYSSELNVNALLLGDSALYLCASSPMGLADKNIQYFGAGTRLSVL.

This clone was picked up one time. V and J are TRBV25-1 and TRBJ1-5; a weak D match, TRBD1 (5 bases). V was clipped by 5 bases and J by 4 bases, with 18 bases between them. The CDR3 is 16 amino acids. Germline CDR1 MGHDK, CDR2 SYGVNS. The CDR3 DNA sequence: TGTGCCAGCAGTCGCCAGGGAGGGAGTAGGAATCAGCCCCAGCATTTT. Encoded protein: CASSRQGGSRNQPQHF.

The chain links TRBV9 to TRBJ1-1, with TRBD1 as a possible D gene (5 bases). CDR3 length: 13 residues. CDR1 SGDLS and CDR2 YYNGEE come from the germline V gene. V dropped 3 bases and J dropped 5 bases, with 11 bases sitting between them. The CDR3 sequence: CASSAQGGTEAFF. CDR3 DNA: TGTGCCAGCAGCGCCCAGGGAGGGACTGAAGCTTTCTTT.

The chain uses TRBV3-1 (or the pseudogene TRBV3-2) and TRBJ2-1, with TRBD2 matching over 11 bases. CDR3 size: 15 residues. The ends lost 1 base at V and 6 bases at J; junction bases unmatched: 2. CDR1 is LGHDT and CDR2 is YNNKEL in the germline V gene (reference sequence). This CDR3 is CASSQGGLAGNEQFF. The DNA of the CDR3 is TGTGCCAGCAGCCAAGGCGGACTAGCGGGCAATGAGCAGTTCTTC.

The CDR3 loop is CASSLGNGGPVGETQYF. CDR3 sequence (DNA): TGTGCCAGCAGCTTAGGAAACGGGGGGCCGGTAGGAGAGACCCAGTACTTC. The chain employs TRBV11-3 and TRBJ2-5, with D possibly being TRBD2 (7 bases). Germline assignment: CDR1 SGHNT and CDR2 YENEEA. V gave up 1 base and J gave up 4 bases, with 19 bases separating them. The CDR3 sequence is 17 residues long. The entire variable domain, with the rest obtained from reference TRBV11-3 and TRBJ2-5, is as follows: EAGVVQSPRYKIIEKKQPVAFWCNPISGHNTLYWYLQNLGQGPELLIRYENEEAVDDSQLPKDRFSAERLKGVDSTLKIQPAELGDSAVYLCASSLGNGGPVGETQYFGPGTRLLVL.

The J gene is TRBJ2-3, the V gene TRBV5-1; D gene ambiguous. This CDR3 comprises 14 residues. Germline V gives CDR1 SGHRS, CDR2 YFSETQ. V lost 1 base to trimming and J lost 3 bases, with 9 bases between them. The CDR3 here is CASSLQVSTDTQYF. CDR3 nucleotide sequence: TGCGCCAGCAGCTTGCAGGTTTCGACAGATACGCAGTATTTT.

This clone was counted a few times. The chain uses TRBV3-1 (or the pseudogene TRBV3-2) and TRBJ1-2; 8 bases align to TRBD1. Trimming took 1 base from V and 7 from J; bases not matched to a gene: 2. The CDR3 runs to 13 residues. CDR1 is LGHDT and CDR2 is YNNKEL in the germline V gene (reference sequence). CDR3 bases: TGTGCCAGCAGCCAAGGGGGACAGGTTGGCTACACCTTC. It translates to CASSQGGQVGYTF.

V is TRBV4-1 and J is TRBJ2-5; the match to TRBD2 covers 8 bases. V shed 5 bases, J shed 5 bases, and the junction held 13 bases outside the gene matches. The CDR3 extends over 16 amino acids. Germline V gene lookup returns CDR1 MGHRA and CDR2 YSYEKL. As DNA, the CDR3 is TGCGCCAGCAGCGATCGCACGGGGGGGGGCCGGGAGACCCAGTACTTC. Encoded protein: CASSDRTGGGRETQYF.

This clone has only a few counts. For the CDR3, the DNA is TGCGCCAGCAGTGTGACATGGGTATCACCTGAAGCTTTCTTT. Translated: CASSVTWVSPEAFF. The V and J genes are TRBV5-1 and TRBJ1-1; no reliable D call. The germline CDR1 and CDR2 sequences are SGHRS and YFSETQ. Trimming removed 5 bases at V and 6 bases at J, with 17 bases between. The CDR3 contains 14 residues.

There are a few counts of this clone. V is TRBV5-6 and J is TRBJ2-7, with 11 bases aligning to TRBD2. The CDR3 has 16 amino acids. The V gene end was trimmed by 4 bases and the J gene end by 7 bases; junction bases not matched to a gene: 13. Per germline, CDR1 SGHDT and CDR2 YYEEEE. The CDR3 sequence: CASSGTGTSGRGEQYF. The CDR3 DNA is TGTGCCAGCAGCGGAACCGGGACTAGCGGACGAGGAGAGCAGTACTTC.

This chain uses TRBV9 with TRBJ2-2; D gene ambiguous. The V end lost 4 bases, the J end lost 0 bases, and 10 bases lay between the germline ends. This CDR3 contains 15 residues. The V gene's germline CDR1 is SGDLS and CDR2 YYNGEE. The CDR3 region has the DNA TGTGCCAGCAGCCCCCAGGATGCGAACACCGGGGAGCTGTTTTTT. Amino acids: CASSPQDANTGELFF. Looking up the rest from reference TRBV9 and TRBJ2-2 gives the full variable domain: DSGVTQTPKHLITATGQRVTLRCSPRSGDLSVYWYQQSLDQGLQFLIQYYNGEERAKGNILERFSAQQFPDLHSELNLSSLELGDSALYFCASSPQDANTGELFFGEGSRLTVL.

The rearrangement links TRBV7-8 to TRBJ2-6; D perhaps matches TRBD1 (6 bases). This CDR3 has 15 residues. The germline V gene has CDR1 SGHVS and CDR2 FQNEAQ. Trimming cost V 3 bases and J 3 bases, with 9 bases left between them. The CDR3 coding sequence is TGTGCCAGCAGCTTTGGGGGCGGTGGGGCCAACGTCCTGACTTTC. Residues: CASSFGGGGANVLTF.

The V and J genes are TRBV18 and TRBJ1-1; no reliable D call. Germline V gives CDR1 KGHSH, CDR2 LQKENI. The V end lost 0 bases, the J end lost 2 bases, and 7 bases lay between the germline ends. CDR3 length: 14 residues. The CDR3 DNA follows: TGTGCCAGCTCACCACCAGCCCGAAACACTGAAGCTTTCTTT. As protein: CASSPPARNTEAFF.

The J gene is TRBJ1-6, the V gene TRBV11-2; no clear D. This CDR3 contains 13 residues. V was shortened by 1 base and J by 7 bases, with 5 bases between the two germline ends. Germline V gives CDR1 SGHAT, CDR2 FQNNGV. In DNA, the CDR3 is TGTGCCAGCAGCTTAGGGGAGAATTCACCCCTCCACTTT. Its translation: CASSLGENSPLHF.

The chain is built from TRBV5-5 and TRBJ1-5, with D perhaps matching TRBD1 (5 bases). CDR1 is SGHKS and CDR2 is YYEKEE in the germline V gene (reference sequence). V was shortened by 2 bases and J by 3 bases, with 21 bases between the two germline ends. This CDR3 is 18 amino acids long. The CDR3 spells CASSFRLPVRGVNQPQHF. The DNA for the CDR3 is TGTGCCAGCAGCTTTAGGTTACCGGTCCGGGGGGTCAATCAGCCCCAGCATTTT.

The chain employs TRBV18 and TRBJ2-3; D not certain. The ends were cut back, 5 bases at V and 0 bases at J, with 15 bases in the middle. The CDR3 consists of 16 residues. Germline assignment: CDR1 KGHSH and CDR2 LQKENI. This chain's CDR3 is CASSSEQLTSTDTQYF. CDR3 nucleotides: TGTGCCAGCTCATCGGAACAGTTAACTAGCACAGATACGCAGTATTTT.

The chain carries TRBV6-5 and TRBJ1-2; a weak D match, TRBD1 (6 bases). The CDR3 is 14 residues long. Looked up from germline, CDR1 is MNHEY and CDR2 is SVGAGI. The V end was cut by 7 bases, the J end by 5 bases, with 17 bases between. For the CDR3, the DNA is TGTGCCAGCACCAACGTAGGGACAACTTATGGCTACACCTTC. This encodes CASTNVGTTYGYTF.

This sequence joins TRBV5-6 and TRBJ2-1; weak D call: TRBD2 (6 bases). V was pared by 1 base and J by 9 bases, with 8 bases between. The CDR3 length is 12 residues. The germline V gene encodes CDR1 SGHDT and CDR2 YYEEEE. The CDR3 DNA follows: TGTGCCAGCAGCTTGCTGGGGGGTGAGCAGTTCTTC. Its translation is CASSLLGGEQFF.

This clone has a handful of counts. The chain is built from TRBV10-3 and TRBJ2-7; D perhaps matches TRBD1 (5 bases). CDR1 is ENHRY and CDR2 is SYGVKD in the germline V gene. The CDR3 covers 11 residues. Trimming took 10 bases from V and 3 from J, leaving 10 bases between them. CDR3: CASKTDYEQYF. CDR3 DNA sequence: TGTGCCAGCAAGACAGACTACGAGCAGTACTTC.

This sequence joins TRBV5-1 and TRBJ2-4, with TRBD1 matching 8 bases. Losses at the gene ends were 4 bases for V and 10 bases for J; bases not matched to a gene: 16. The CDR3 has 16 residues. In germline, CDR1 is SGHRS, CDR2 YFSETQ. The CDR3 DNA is TGCGCCAGCAGCCGGACCGCGGGACAGGAGAGAACAATTCAGTACTTC. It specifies CASSRTAGQERTIQYF.

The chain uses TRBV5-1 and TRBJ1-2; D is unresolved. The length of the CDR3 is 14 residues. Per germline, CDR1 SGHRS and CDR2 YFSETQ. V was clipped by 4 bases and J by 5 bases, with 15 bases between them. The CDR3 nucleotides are TGCGCCAGCAGCCCAGAGGGAAACCCTTATGGCTACACCTTC. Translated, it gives CASSPEGNPYGYTF.